This T cell receptor beta chain stems from a study of OX40 agonist ivuxolimab in advanced cancers. Notes on this clone: Its cognate antigen is unknown.

Produced via immunoSEQ multiplex PCR; TCRdb's table is partial and in-frame only. There are around 35,000 clones in the sample; over 80% occur only once, and about 35% lies in the top ten. Study findings and constraints: Within 6 weeks, CD4+ and CD8+ blood T cells expanded clonally at 0.1 to 3.0 mg/kg.

The CDR3 is 12 amino acids. Germline V lookup: CDR1 GTSNPN, CDR2 SVGIG (reference sequence). Trimming cost V 8 bases and J 1 base, with 12 bases left between them. Autoimmune disease history or systemic immunosuppression led to patients being barred. The sample was CD4+ or CD8+ T cells sorted from blood, taken in a trial of the OX40 agonist ivuxolimab. The clonotype was recovered from an adult with an advanced solid tumor such as melanoma, head and neck, liver or kidney cancer. This sequence joins TRBV30 and TRBJ2-7; D possibly corresponds to TRBD2 (5 bases). The CDR3 is CAVIALSYEQYF. The CDR3 DNA follows: TGTGCCGTAATAGCGCTATCCTACGAGCAGTACTTC.